This T cell receptor beta chain emerged from a study of blood T cell repertoires in COVID-19 (dated by TCRdb to 2020 to 2022). For the wider study: The collaborator samples originated in the United States, Italy and Spain and spanned the acute and convalescent phases of COVID-19. Where available, HLA class I and class II types were taken from metadata supplied by the sample provider and were not determined by assay-based typing. Deeply sampled blood TCRbeta repertoires from subjects exposed to, actively infected with, or recovered from COVID-19 were included in the dataset. The material from the prospective study consisted of cDNA or gDNA derived from T cells, B-cell-depleted T cells, or PBMCs. The repertoires were released in a freely available public database intended as a resource for research on the immune response to SARS-CoV-2. The sample metadata nearly always contained a de-identified subject ID, COVID-19 status, age in years and sex. Samples came from the ongoing ImmuneRACE study (first 160 participants) plus 1,254 subjects from 6 global collaborators.

In the case of this clone: What this receptor recognizes is not known. Base qualities were left out, and no much larger clone turns up one base away.

The immunoSEQ Assay, a bias-controlled multiplex PCR, was used to amplify TCRbeta CDR3 regions from genomic DNA. Per the authors' processing: Within the assay, amplification of reference gene primers was used to estimate how many nucleated cells each sample contained. Sequence reads were collapsed and filtered to measure the absolute abundance of every unique TCRbeta CDR3 rearrangement. For each sample, productive Simpson clonality was calculated as the square root of Simpson's diversity index over productive rearrangements. The clones in this table, taken by TCRdb from immuneACCESS, are in-frame only. Not every clone is retained; where verified, under half of the shortfall comes from an unresolved V gene, and the cause of the rest is unknown. The V and J calls and clone size come from that table; D and trimming were worked out from the DNA. The sample table contains around 130,000 clones; only one count was recorded for 86% of them. The ten largest clones capture approximately 20% of the sample.

Findings and caveats that apply to the study as a whole: How much clinical and demographic metadata was included differed by source and by participant, and the metadata was provided uncurated.

The CDR3, from cysteine to phenylalanine, totals 16 residues. Just the 48-base CDR3 DNA is kept, in frame starting at base 1. Trimming costs V 2 bases and J 0 bases, and their ends lie 13 bases apart. As encoded in the germline V gene, CDR1 is MNHEY while CDR2 is SVGEGT. Samples from volunteer blood donors who had recovered from COVID-19 were contributed by a second Seattle source. Whole blood was collected in K2EDTA tubes by collaborating institutions according to the institutions' own protocols. For TCRbeta analysis, collaborator samples were shipped as frozen whole blood, as isolated PBMCs, or as DNA extracted from either sample type.

The chain is assembled from TRBV6-2 or TRBV6-3 and TRBJ1-1; TRBD1 could be the D gene, as 6 bases match. Sequenced input: peripheral blood. The sequence was collected from a woman in her fifties or sixties who had recovered from COVID-19. Here the CDR3 is given as CASSYAGVHMNTEAFF. The DNA sequence follows: TGTGCCAGCAGTTACGCAGGGGTACATATGAACACTGAAGCTTTCTTT.